This T cell receptor beta chain was recorded in a study of breast tumors, draining lymph nodes, adjacent tissues. This clonotype was seen a handful of times. Its target is unknown. Since a much larger clone is just one base distant, this may be a read error. The missing conserved phenylalanine or tryptophan at the end of this CDR3 makes a read error likely. Samples came from axillary lymph nodes draining the breast cancer. Findings and caveats of the study: That most tumor T cells come from lymph nodes remained unproven. The data were judged consistent with most tumor T cells coming from lymph node and expanding in tumor. Compared with basal-like, luminal-like tumors shared significantly more repertoire with nontumor tissue. Tumor repertoires ranked between lymph nodes and nontumor tissue in diversity, with V and J gene preferences.

Each CDR3 protein is one row after TCRdb ran MiXCR on the multiplex PCR reads. The sample yields around 190,000 distinct CDR3 sequences, about 33% seen once. The V gene's germline CDR1 is SEHNR and CDR2 FQNEAQ (reference sequence). The CDR3 consists of 14 residues. V lost 1 base and J lost 2, with 8 bases in between. V and J are TRBV7-9 and TRBJ2-5; D is unresolved. This clonotype originated in a female donor with breast cancer. Some clones in this sample may be carry-over from other donors' samples. The source material was axillary lymph node tissue. CDR3 protein: CASSLGPLQETQYL. The CDR3 DNA sequence: TGTGCCAGCAGCTTAGGTCCACTACAAGAGACCCAGTACCTC.